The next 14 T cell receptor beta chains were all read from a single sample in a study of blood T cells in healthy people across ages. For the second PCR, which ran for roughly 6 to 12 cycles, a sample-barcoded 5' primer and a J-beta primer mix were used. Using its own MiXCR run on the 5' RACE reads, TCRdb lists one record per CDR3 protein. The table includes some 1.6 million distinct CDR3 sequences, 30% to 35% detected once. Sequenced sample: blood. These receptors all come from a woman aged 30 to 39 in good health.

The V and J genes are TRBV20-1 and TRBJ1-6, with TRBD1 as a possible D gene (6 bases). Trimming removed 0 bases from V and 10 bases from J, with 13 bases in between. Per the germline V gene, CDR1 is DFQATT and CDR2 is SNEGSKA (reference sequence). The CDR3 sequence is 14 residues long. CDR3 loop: CSARDEQGHSPLHF. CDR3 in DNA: TGCAGTGCTAGAGATGAACAGGGACACTCACCCCTCCACTTT.

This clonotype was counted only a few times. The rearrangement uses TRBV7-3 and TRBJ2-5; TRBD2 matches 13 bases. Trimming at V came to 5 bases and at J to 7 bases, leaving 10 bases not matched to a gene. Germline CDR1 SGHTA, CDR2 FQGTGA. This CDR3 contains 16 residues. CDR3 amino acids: CASSPTGTSGEGTQYF. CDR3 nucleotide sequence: TGTGCCAGCAGCCCGACCGGGACTAGCGGGGAGGGGACCCAGTACTTC.

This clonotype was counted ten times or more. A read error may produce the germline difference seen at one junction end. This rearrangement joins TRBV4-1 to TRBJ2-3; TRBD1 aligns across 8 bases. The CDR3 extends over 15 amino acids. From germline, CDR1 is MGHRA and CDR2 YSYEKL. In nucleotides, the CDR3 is TGTGCCAGCAGCTTAGGACAGGGCCCCACAGATACGCAGTATTTT. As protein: CASSLGQGPTDTQYF.

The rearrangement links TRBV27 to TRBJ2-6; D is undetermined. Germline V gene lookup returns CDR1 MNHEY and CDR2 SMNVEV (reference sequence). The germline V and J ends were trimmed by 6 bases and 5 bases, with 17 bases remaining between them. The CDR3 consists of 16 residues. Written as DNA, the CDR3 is TGTGCCAGCAGCCCAACTGACAATCTCTGGGCCAACGTCCTGACTTTC. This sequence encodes CASSPTDNLWANVLTF.

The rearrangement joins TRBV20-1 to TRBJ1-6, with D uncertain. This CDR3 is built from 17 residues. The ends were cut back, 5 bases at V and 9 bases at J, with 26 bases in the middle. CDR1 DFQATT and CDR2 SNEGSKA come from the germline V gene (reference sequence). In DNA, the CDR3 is TGCAGTGCTCCAAAAGCGGCATTGAAGGGAACGGGTTCACCCCTCCACTTT. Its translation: CSAPKAALKGTGSPLHF.

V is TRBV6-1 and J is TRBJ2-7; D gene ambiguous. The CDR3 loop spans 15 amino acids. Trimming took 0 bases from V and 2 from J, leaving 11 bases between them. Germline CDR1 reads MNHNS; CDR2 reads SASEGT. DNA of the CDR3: TGTGCCAGCAGTGAAGCGCGAGGCCGCACCTACGAGCAGTACTTC. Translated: CASSEARGRTYEQYF.

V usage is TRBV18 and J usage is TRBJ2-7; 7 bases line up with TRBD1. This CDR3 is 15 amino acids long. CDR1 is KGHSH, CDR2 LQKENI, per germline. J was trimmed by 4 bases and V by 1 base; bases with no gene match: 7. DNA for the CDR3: TGTGCCAGCTCACCACGGACAGGTAGGGTATACGAGCAGTACTTC. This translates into CASSPRTGRVYEQYF.

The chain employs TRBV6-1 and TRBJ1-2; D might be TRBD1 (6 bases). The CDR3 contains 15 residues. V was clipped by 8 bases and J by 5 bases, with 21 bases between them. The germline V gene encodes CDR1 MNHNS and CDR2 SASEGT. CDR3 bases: TGTGCCAGCTCGGTGGGCACTGGGGACACATATGGCTACACCTTC. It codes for CASSVGTGDTYGYTF.

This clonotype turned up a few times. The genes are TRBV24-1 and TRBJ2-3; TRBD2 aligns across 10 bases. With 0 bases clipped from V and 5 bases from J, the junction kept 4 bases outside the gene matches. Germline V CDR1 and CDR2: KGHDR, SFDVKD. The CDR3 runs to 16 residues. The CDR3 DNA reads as TGTGCCACCAGTGATTTGCGGGCTAGCGGGAGAGATACGCAGTATTTT. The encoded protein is CATSDLRASGRDTQYF.

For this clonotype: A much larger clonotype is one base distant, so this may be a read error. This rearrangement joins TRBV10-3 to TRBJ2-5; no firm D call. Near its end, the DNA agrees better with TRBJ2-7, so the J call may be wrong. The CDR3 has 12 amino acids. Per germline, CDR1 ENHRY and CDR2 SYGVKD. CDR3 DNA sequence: TGTGCCATCGGTGGAGTCTCCATCGAGCAGTACTTC. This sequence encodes CAIGGVSIEQYF.

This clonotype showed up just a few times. The CDR3 spells CASSEDEQGEKLFF. DNA of the CDR3: TGTGCCAGCAGTGAGGACGAGCAGGGGGAAAAACTGTTTTTT. The chain uses TRBV25-1 and TRBJ1-4, with D possibly being TRBD1 (6 bases). The V gene lost 3 bases and the J gene lost 8 bases, with 13 bases spanning the gap. Germline CDR1 is MGHDK and CDR2 is SYGVNS. The CDR3 has 14 amino acids. The whole variable domain, remainder taken from reference TRBV25-1 and TRBJ1-4, is EADIYQTPRYLVIGTGKKITLECSQTMGHDKMYWYQQDPGMELHLIHYSYGVNSTEKGDLSSESTVSRIRTEHFPLTLESARPSHTSQYLCASSEDEQGEKLFFGSGTQLSVL.

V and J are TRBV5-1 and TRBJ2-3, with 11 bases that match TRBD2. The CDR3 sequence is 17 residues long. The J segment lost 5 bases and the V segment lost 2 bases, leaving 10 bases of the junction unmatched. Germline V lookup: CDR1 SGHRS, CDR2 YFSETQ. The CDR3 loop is CASSFGLAGGSRDTQYF. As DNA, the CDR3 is TGCGCCAGCAGCTTTGGGCTAGCGGGGGGCTCACGAGATACGCAGTATTTT.

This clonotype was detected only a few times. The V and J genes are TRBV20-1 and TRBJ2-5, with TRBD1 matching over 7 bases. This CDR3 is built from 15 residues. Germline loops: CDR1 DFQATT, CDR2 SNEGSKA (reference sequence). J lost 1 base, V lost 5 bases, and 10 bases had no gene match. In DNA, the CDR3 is TGCAGTGCTTCGACAGGGCCGGGAATCCAAGAGACCCAGTACTTC. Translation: CSASTGPGIQETQYF.

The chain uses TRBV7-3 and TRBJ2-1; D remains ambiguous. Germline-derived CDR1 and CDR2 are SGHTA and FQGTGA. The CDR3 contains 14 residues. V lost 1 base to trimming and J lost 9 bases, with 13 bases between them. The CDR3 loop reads CASSLISVGPEQFF. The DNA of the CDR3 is TGTGCCAGCAGCTTAATTTCCGTTGGGCCTGAGCAGTTCTTC.